This is a list of T cell receptor beta chains from one sample in a study of T cells in narcolepsy. Clones were sequenced by immunoSEQ multiplex PCR, and TCRdb holds only the in-frame ones, with some missing. This table has some 30,000 clones, about nine tenths appearing once. What was sequenced was CD45RA- memory CD4+ T cells from PBMCs. These receptors originate from a human donor with narcolepsy. The CDR3 runs from the conserved cysteine through the conserved F or W. The D gene is left open where the match is weak. Rows may omit the clone size; those that give it use once, few, many or a size class.

j_gene: TRBJ1-3; v_gene: TRBV11-2; d_gene: -; abundance: -; len: 14; CDR3aa: CASSLAGSGNTIYF; CDR3nt: TGTGCCAGCAGCTTAGCTGGCTCTGGAAACACCATATATTTT
j_gene: TRBJ1-1; v_gene: TRBV5-1; d_gene: -; abundance: -; len: 14; CDR3aa: CASSPQGVSTEAFF; CDR3nt: TGCGCCAGCAGCCCCCAAGGGGTGAGCACTGAAGCTTTCTTT
j_gene: TRBJ2-1; v_gene: TRBV28; d_gene: TRBD1; abundance: -; len: 17; CDR3aa: CASSFPPGQGLRNEQFF; CDR3nt: TGTGCCAGCAGTTTCCCCCCTGGACAGGGCCTAAGGAATGAGCAGTTCTTC
j_gene: TRBJ2-3; v_gene: TRBV29-1; d_gene: TRBD2; abundance: -; len: 14; CDR3aa: CSVDGAGGPDTQYF; CDR3nt: TGCAGCGTTGATGGGGCGGGGGGTCCCGATACGCAGTATTTT
j_gene: TRBJ1-4; v_gene: TRBV10-1; d_gene: TRBD1; abundance: -; len: 15; CDR3aa: CASSLTGGRNEKLFF; CDR3nt: TGCGCCAGCAGTTTGACAGGGGGCAGGAACGAAAAACTGTTTTTT
j_gene: TRBJ1-1; v_gene: TRBV11-2; d_gene: -; abundance: -; len: 12; CDR3aa: CASSDQIGAAFF; CDR3nt: TGTGCCAGCAGCGACCAGATCGGGGCAGCTTTCTTT
j_gene: TRBJ1-1; v_gene: TRBV11-2; d_gene: TRBD1; abundance: -; len: 13; CDR3aa: CASSLTGGLEAFF; CDR3nt: TGTGCCAGCAGCTTAACAGGGGGTCTTGAAGCTTTCTTT
j_gene: TRBJ1-1; v_gene: TRBV28; d_gene: -; abundance: -; len: 15; CDR3aa: CASSSKKGLNTEAFF; CDR3nt: TGTGCCAGCAGTTCAAAAAAGGGGTTGAACACTGAAGCTTTCTTT
j_gene: TRBJ2-5; v_gene: TRBV18; d_gene: -; abundance: -; len: 13; CDR3aa: CASSPDSQETQYF; CDR3nt: TGTGCCAGCTCACCGGACAGCCAAGAGACCCAGTACTTC
j_gene: TRBJ1-2; v_gene: TRBV7-8; d_gene: -; abundance: -; len: 14; CDR3aa: CASSLGKGVYGYTF; CDR3nt: TGTGCCAGCAGCTTAGGCAAGGGGGTCTATGGCTACACCTTC
j_gene: TRBJ1-3; v_gene: TRBV5-1; d_gene: -; abundance: -; len: 14; CDR3aa: CASSLWGSGNTIYF; CDR3nt: TGCGCCAGCAGCTTGTGGGGCTCTGGAAACACCATATATTTT
j_gene: TRBJ2-2; v_gene: TRBV18; d_gene: -; abundance: -; len: 15; CDR3aa: CASSMQQGGTGELFF; CDR3nt: TGTGCCAGCTCAATGCAACAGGGAGGCACCGGGGAGCTGTTTTTT
j_gene: TRBJ2-7; v_gene: TRBV5-1; d_gene: TRBD1; abundance: -; len: 13; CDR3aa: CASSFRQGVEQYF; CDR3nt: TGCGCCAGCAGCTTCCGGCAGGGGGTCGAGCAGTACTTC
j_gene: TRBJ2-3; v_gene: TRBV29-1; d_gene: TRBD2; abundance: -; len: 12; CDR3aa: CSVDFSGGAQYF; CDR3nt: TGCAGCGTTGATTTCAGCGGGGGGGCGCAGTATTTT
j_gene: TRBJ2-7; v_gene: TRBV7-8; d_gene: -; abundance: -; len: 14; CDR3aa: CASTDHTRIYEQYF; CDR3nt: TGTGCCAGCACCGATCATACACGGATCTACGAGCAGTACTTC
j_gene: TRBJ2-5; v_gene: TRBV20-1; d_gene: -; abundance: once; len: 11; CDR3aa: CSAYKQETQYF; CDR3nt: TGCAGTGCTTATAAACAAGAGACCCAGTACTTC
j_gene: TRBJ2-6; v_gene: TRBV7-6; d_gene: TRBD1; abundance: -; len: 18; CDR3aa: CASSLATGTGSGANVLTF; CDR3nt: TGTGCCAGCAGCCTCGCAACCGGGACAGGGTCTGGGGCCAACGTCCTGACTTTC
j_gene: TRBJ2-1; v_gene: TRBV27; d_gene: TRBD1; abundance: -; len: 17; CDR3aa: CASSLHHPGTAYNEQFF; CDR3nt: TGTGCCAGCAGTTTACATCACCCCGGGACAGCCTACAATGAGCAGTTCTTC
j_gene: TRBJ2-4; v_gene: TRBV27; d_gene: -; abundance: -; len: 12; CDR3aa: CASRQGWGIQYF; CDR3nt: TGTGCCAGCAGGCAAGGGTGGGGCATTCAGTACTTC
j_gene: TRBJ1-3; v_gene: TRBV5-5; d_gene: -; abundance: -; len: 16; CDR3aa: CASSLYDRSSGNTIYF; CDR3nt: TGTGCCAGCAGCCTATACGACAGGAGCTCTGGAAACACCATATATTTT
j_gene: TRBJ2-3; v_gene: TRBV5-5; d_gene: TRBD1; abundance: -; len: 15; CDR3aa: CASIQDRGSPDTQYF; CDR3nt: TGTGCCAGCATCCAGGACAGGGGTAGCCCAGATACGCAGTATTTT
j_gene: TRBJ2-5; v_gene: TRBV7-9; d_gene: -; abundance: -; len: 14; CDR3aa: CASTKTRDEETQYF; CDR3nt: TGTGCCAGCACCAAGACTAGGGACGAAGAGACCCAGTACTTC
j_gene: TRBJ2-5; v_gene: TRBV20-1; d_gene: -; abundance: -; len: 11; CDR3aa: CSAKGRETQYF; CDR3nt: TGCAGTGCTAAAGGCCGGGAGACCCAGTACTTC
j_gene: TRBJ1-6; v_gene: TRBV28; d_gene: TRBD1; abundance: -; len: 16; CDR3aa: CASSAPGTGEDSPLHF; CDR3nt: TGTGCCAGCAGTGCCCCCGGGACAGGGGAGGATTCACCCCTCCACTTT
j_gene: TRBJ2-3; v_gene: TRBV7-9; d_gene: -; abundance: -; len: 12; CDR3aa: CASDQMGDTQYF; CDR3nt: TGTGCCAGCGACCAGATGGGAGATACGCAGTATTTT
j_gene: TRBJ2-1; v_gene: TRBV2; d_gene: TRBD2; abundance: -; len: 14; CDR3aa: CASSASGGDGEQFF; CDR3nt: TGTGCCAGCAGCGCTAGCGGGGGAGATGGTGAGCAGTTCTTC
j_gene: TRBJ2-1; v_gene: TRBV28; d_gene: -; abundance: -; len: 13; CDR3aa: CASSPPSNNEQFF; CDR3nt: TGTGCCAGCAGTCCTCCGTCGAACAATGAGCAGTTCTTC
j_gene: TRBJ2-4; v_gene: TRBV5-1; d_gene: TRBD1; abundance: -; len: 16; CDR3aa: CASSEGTGPSWDIQYF; CDR3nt: TGCGCCAGCAGCGAGGGGACAGGTCCCTCATGGGACATTCAGTACTTC